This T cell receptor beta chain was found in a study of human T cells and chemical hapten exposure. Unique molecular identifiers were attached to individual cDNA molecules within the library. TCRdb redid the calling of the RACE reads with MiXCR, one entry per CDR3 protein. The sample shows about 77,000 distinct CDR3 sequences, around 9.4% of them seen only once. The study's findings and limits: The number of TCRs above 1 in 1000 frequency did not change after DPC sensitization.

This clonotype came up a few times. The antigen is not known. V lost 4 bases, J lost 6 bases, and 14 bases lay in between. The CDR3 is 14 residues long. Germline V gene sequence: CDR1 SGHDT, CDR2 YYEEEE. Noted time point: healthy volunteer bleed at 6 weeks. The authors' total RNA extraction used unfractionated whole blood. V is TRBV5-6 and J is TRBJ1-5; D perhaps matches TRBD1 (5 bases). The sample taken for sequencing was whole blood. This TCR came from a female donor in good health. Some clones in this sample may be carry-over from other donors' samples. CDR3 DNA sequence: TGTGCCAGCAGCCCTTGGGGGGGTGGTCAGCCCCAGCATTTT. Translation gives CASSPWGGGQPQHF.